The TCR beta chain under discussion was sequenced for a study of somatic mutations in cytotoxic T cells in rheumatoid arthritis. The V gene's germline CDR1 is SEHNR and CDR2 FQNEAQ (reference sequence). The CDR3 is 16 amino acids. V was shortened by 7 bases and J by 0 bases, with 15 bases between the two germline ends. Profiled with immunoSEQ multiplex PCR; TCRdb holds only in-frame clones, not every one. There are about 19,000 clones in the sample; under 85% occur only once, and roughly 9.8% lies in the top ten. The receptor comes from a man aged 18 to 30 with rheumatoid arthritis. The rearrangement links TRBV7-9 to TRBJ2-2; weak D call: TRBD1 (6 bases). The material sequenced was CD8+ T cells sorted from blood. The CDR3 coding sequence is TGTGCCAGCAACTTCGACAGGTTCGCGAACACCGGGGAGCTGTTTTTT. Translating gives CASNFDRFANTGELFF.